These 26 T cell receptor beta chains were all obtained from the same sample, sequenced in a study of blood T cell repertoires in COVID-19. The method was immunoSEQ multiplex PCR; TCRdb's version includes in-frame clones alone and lacks a portion of them. The sample comprises over 65,000 clones, around nine tenths of which are singletons, and roughly 0.78% rests with the top ten. Sequencing was done on a sample of peripheral blood. These receptors came from a woman of 80 years or more with acute or convalescent COVID-19.

This clone was counted only a few times. The V gene is TRBV19, the J gene TRBJ1-2; unclear D gene. The CDR3 consists of 14 residues. V was pared by 3 bases and J by 1 base, with 9 bases between. The germline gives CDR1 LNHDA, CDR2 SQIVND (reference sequence). As DNA, the CDR3 is TGTGCCAGTAGTATCGTGGGGAGTAACTATGGCTACACCTTC. It translates to CASSIVGSNYGYTF.

The genes are TRBV7-9 and TRBJ2-1; 11 nucleotides agree with TRBD2. J was trimmed by 8 bases and V by 5 bases; bases with no gene match: 17. The CDR3 spans 18 residues. Germline V lookup: CDR1 SEHNR, CDR2 FQNEAQ (reference sequence). The CDR3 sequence: CASSIELAGAKSGYEQFF. In DNA, the CDR3 is TGTGCCAGCAGCATCGAACTAGCGGGGGCTAAAAGTGGGTATGAGCAGTTCTTC.

J is TRBJ1-1 and V is TRBV3-1 (or the pseudogene TRBV3-2); unclear D gene. The CDR3 contains 13 residues. CDR1 and CDR2 from the germline V gene are LGHDT and YNNKEL (reference sequence). Trimming stripped 4 bases from V and 0 bases from J, with 6 bases between. The CDR3 bases are TGTGCCAGCAGCCGGAGGGTGAACACTGAAGCTTTCTTT. It specifies CASSRRVNTEAFF.

This chain connects TRBV6-6 to TRBJ1-2, with D perhaps matching TRBD1 (5 bases). The CDR3 is 15 amino acids. Germline assignment: CDR1 MNHNY and CDR2 SVGAGI (reference sequence). The germline V and J ends were trimmed by 6 bases and 0 bases, with 14 bases remaining between them. The CDR3 DNA reads TGTGCCAGCAGGCCTTTAGGGGATGCTAACTATGGCTACACCTTC. It specifies CASRPLGDANYGYTF.

The rearrangement uses TRBV6-2 or TRBV6-3 and TRBJ1-6; D is undetermined. The CDR3 has 14 residues. Germline CDR1 MNHEY, CDR2 SVGEGT. V lost 2 bases, J lost 6 bases, and 8 bases lay in between. The CDR3 nucleotides read TGTGCCAGCAGTTACGGTAGGAGTAATTCACCCCTCCACTTT. This translates into CASSYGRSNSPLHF.

The rearrangement joins TRBV29-1 to TRBJ1-4, with 10 nucleotides matching TRBD1. CDR1 and CDR2 (germline): SQVTM, ANQGSEA. V trimming: 4 bases; J trimming: 4 bases; junction bases outside the gene matches: 6. The CDR3 is 15 amino acids. The CDR3 nucleotides read TGCAGCGTTGTTCCGGGACAGGGGAGTAATGAAAAACTGTTTTTT. Residues: CSVVPGQGSNEKLFF. The entire variable domain, with the rest obtained from reference TRBV29-1 and TRBJ1-4, is as follows: SAVISQKPSRDICQRGTSLTIQCQVDSQVTMMFWYRQQPGQSLTLIATANQGSEATYESGFVIDKFPISRPNLTFSTLTVSNMSPEDSSIYLCSVVPGQGSNEKLFFGSGTQLSVL.

V gene TRBV5-4 combines with J gene TRBJ1-2; D is unclear. Trimming took 5 bases from V and 4 from J, leaving 15 bases between them. Germline CDR1 reads SGHNT; CDR2 reads YYREEE (reference sequence). This CDR3 comprises 14 residues. The DNA for the CDR3 is TGTGCCAGCAGTCTGGCCGGGGAAGGCTATGGCTACACCTTC. This codes for CASSLAGEGYGYTF. Full variable domain (outside the CDR3, taken from reference TRBV5-4 and TRBJ1-2): ETGVTQSPTHLIKTRGQQVTLRCSSQSGHNTVSWYQQALGQGPQFIFQYYREEENGRGNFPPRFSGLQFPNYSSELNVNALELDDSALYLCASSLAGEGYGYTFGSGTRLTVV.

This rearrangement joins TRBV6-5 to TRBJ1-1, with TRBD1 matching 7 bases. CDR1 MNHEY and CDR2 SVGAGI come from the germline V gene. V was clipped by 6 bases and J by 3 bases; unmatched bases: 4. The CDR3 loop spans 13 amino acids. The CDR3: CASRQGFDTEAFF. CDR3 DNA: TGTGCCAGCAGACAGGGGTTCGACACTGAAGCTTTCTTT.

J is TRBJ1-1 and V is TRBV12-5; 7 bases are a match to TRBD1. Per germline, CDR1 LGHNT and CDR2 FRNRAP. The V segment lost 1 base and the J segment 2 bases; nucleotides outside the gene matches: 1. This CDR3 spans 14 amino acids. The CDR3 loop reads CASGLEGANTEAFF. In DNA form, the CDR3 reads TGTGCTAGTGGTTTGGAGGGGGCCAACACTGAAGCTTTCTTT. The full variable domain, completed using reference TRBV12-5 and TRBJ1-1, is DARVTQTPRHKVTEMGQEVTMRCQPILGHNTVFWYRQTMMQGLELLAYFRNRAPLDDSGMPKDRFSAEMPDATLATLKIQPSEPRDSAVYFCASGLEGANTEAFFGQGTRLTVV.

The V gene is TRBV6-6, the J gene TRBJ1-4, with TRBD1 matching over 11 bases. Trimming at V came to 6 bases and at J to 10 bases, leaving 13 bases not matched to a gene. Germline CDR1 reads MNHNY; CDR2 reads SVGAGI (reference sequence). The CDR3 totals 16 residues. This chain's CDR3 is CASSRTGGDKFVKLFF. The DNA of the CDR3 is TGTGCCAGCAGCCGGACAGGGGGCGATAAGTTTGTAAAACTGTTTTTT.

CDR3 DNA: TGCGCCAGCAGCTTGGCCGTGAGCTACGAGCAGTACTTC. Amino acids: CASSLAVSYEQYF. The chain couples TRBV5-1 to TRBJ2-7; D is unclear. Germline V gene data show CDR1 as SGHRS and CDR2 as YFSETQ. CDR3 length: 13 amino acids. Trimming shortened V by 0 bases and J by 3 bases, and 7 bases separated the two germline ends.

This clone was observed a few times. The V gene is TRBV7-2, the J gene TRBJ1-6, with 7 bases fitting TRBD1. This CDR3 spans 15 amino acids. After removal of 2 bases from V and 8 bases from J, the junction contained 6 bases not matched to a gene. Germline CDR1 is SGHTA and CDR2 is FQGNSA. Here the CDR3 reads CASSLHRGIDSPLHF. DNA for the CDR3: TGTGCCAGCAGCTTACACAGGGGAATAGATTCACCCCTCCACTTT.

Turning to this clone: Relative to the germline gene, one junction end is altered; a read error may explain this. V gene TRBV7-7 combines with J gene TRBJ2-2; TRBD1 might be the D (6 bases). Germline loops: CDR1 SSHAT, CDR2 FNYEAQ (reference sequence). This CDR3 is 16 amino acids long. CDR3 amino acids: CASSPRDRPNTGELFF. CDR3 sequence (DNA): TGTGCTAGCAGCCCGAGAGACAGGCCGAACACCGGGGAGCTGTTTTTT.

This clone was seen more than once but under ten times. The chain couples TRBV6-5 to TRBJ1-2, with D perhaps matching TRBD1 (5 bases). V gave up 6 bases and J gave up 4 bases, with 12 bases separating them. This CDR3 has 13 amino acids. The germline gives CDR1 MNHEY, CDR2 SVGAGI. The chain's CDR3 is CASSRQGSYGYTF. The DNA of the CDR3 is TGTGCCAGCAGCCGTCAGGGATCCTATGGCTACACCTTC.

The genes are TRBV24-1 and TRBJ2-2; D perhaps matches TRBD2 (6 bases). The germline gives CDR1 KGHDR, CDR2 SFDVKD. The length of the CDR3 is 16 residues. Trimming removed 2 bases from V and 3 bases from J, with 12 bases in between. CDR3 sequence (DNA): TGTGCCACCAGTGATTCTGGGCGGGGTGACACCGGGGAGCTGTTTTTT. It encodes CATSDSGRGDTGELFF.

V is TRBV19 and J is TRBJ2-1, with 8 bases that match TRBD2. The junction had 7 bases not matched to a gene; V was cut back by 0 bases and J by 3 bases. Germline CDR1 reads LNHDA; CDR2 reads SQIVND (reference sequence). This CDR3 region has 17 residues. CDR3 protein: CASSIDLLAGGYNEQFF. For the CDR3, the DNA is TGTGCCAGTAGTATAGATCTTCTAGCGGGTGGCTACAATGAGCAGTTCTTC.

CDR3 in DNA: TGTGCCAGCAGCCCATGGGGAGGGGTTATCTCTGGAAACACCATATATTTT. Its translation is CASSPWGGVISGNTIYF. The gene calls are TRBV5-6 and TRBJ1-3; possibly TRBD1 for D (5 bases). Germline loops: CDR1 SGHDT, CDR2 YYEEEE. Trimming pared 4 bases from V and 0 bases from J, leaving 17 bases between. There are 17 residues in the CDR3.

This clone was recorded once. The CDR3 spells CASSPRQASYNEQFF. In nucleotides, the CDR3 is TGTGCCAGCAGCCCACGACAGGCCTCCTACAATGAGCAGTTCTTC. V and J are TRBV5-4 and TRBJ2-1; a possible D gene is TRBD1 (6 bases). The V gene's germline CDR1 is SGHNT and CDR2 YYREEE (reference sequence). The CDR3 is 15 amino acids. V was shortened by 4 bases and J by 0 bases, with 11 bases between the two germline ends.

This clone was seen only once. The chain uses TRBV9 and TRBJ2-7; TRBD2 agrees at 8 bases. Germline V gene lookup returns CDR1 SGDLS and CDR2 YYNGEE. Trimming cost V 4 bases and J 0 bases; bases outside gene matches: 6. This CDR3 has 15 amino acids. CDR3 sequence reads: CASSPLGTSSYEQYF. CDR3 coding DNA: TGTGCCAGCAGCCCCCTCGGGACTAGCTCCTACGAGCAGTACTTC.

The V gene is TRBV6-6, the J gene TRBJ1-3, with D possibly matching TRBD1 (6 bases). CDR3 length: 15 amino acids. V lost 7 bases and J lost 9, with 22 bases in between. Germline CDR1 reads MNHNY; CDR2 reads SVGAGI (reference sequence). CDR3 sequence (DNA): TGTGCCAGCAAAGGGATGACCGGGACAAGGAGCACCATATATTTT. This sequence encodes CASKGMTGTRSTIYF.

The chain recombines TRBV7-2 with TRBJ2-3; 7 bases are shared with TRBD1. The CDR3 totals 14 residues. After removal of 5 bases from V and 4 bases from J, the junction contained 6 bases not matched to a gene. From germline, CDR1 is SGHTA and CDR2 FQGNSA. CDR3 loop: CASSPDRAADTQYF. The CDR3 nucleotides are TGTGCCAGCAGCCCTGACAGGGCAGCAGATACGCAGTATTTT.

This rearrangement joins TRBV6-5 to TRBJ1-6; unclear D gene. The CDR3 consists of 13 residues. Germline CDR1 and CDR2: MNHEY and SVGAGI. V was trimmed by 1 base and J by 6 bases, leaving 4 bases between them. Here the CDR3 DNA reads TGTGCCAGCAGTTACTATATTAATTCACCCCTCCACTTT. Translated, it gives CASSYYINSPLHF.

The genes are TRBV4-3 and TRBJ1-1, with TRBD1 as a possible D gene (5 bases). Trimming removed 6 bases from V and 8 bases from J, with 19 bases in between. The germline gives CDR1 LGHNA, CDR2 YSLEER. The CDR3 has 14 amino acids. CDR3 nucleotides: TGCGCCAGCAGTCAAACGATCGCCGCAGGGGAAGCTTTCTTT. This codes for CASSQTIAAGEAFF.

Notes on this clone: The germline gene is not matched at one end of the junction; a read error may be the cause. The CDR3 region has the DNA TGTGCCAGCAGCCCCGGACTTAGCTACGGCTATATTTTC. This sequence encodes CASSPGLSYGYIF. J is TRBJ2-7 and V is TRBV3-1 (or the pseudogene TRBV3-2), with D perhaps matching TRBD2 (5 bases). Germline CDR1 and CDR2: LGHDT and YNNKEL (reference sequence). The CDR3 extends over 13 amino acids.

The chain joins TRBV7-2 to TRBJ1-1; no clear D gene. The CDR3 spans 16 residues. Germline CDR1 reads SGHTA; CDR2 reads FQGNSA. V gave up 5 bases and J gave up 6 bases, with 22 bases separating them. CDR3 in DNA: TGTGCCAGCAGCCTCAGAGGGCCATTTGAGGGCGCTGAAGCTTTCTTT. It codes for CASSLRGPFEGAEAFF.

V and J are TRBV3-1 (or the pseudogene TRBV3-2) and TRBJ1-6; TRBD1 matches 10 bases. The trim removed 1 base at V and 9 bases at J, leaving 9 bases unmatched. This CDR3 region has 17 residues. The V gene's germline CDR1 is LGHDT and CDR2 YNNKEL (reference sequence). CDR3 sequence reads: CASSQGRGTGVGSPLHF. The CDR3 region has the DNA TGTGCCAGCAGCCAAGGTCGCGGGACAGGGGTAGGTTCACCCCTCCACTTT.